The 6 T cell receptor beta chains below were found in one sample sequenced in a study of blood T cells in healthy people across ages. Then a second PCR, running roughly 7 to 11 cycles, was carried out with a sample-barcoded 5' primer and a J-beta primer mix. TCRdb independently ran MiXCR on the 5' RACE reads; one entry per CDR3 protein. The sample consists of around 1,000,000 distinct CDR3 sequences, approximately 25% of them appearing once. The same specimen was also included in a second study, on T cells of mothers and their children.

Sequencing was carried out using blood. These receptors came from a girl aged 2-10 years in good health.

This clonotype was observed a handful of times. V and J are TRBV3-1 and TRBJ2-1, with TRBD2 as a possible D gene (6 bases). V was pared by 2 bases and J by 13 bases, with 18 bases between. There are 14 residues in the CDR3. CDR1 and CDR2 from the germline V gene are LGHDT and YNNKEL (reference sequence). The CDR3 reads CASSQPAGPYVQFF. DNA of the CDR3: TGTGCCAGCAGCCAACCAGCGGGCCCCTACGTTCAGTTCTTC.

This clonotype turned up a few times. V usage is TRBV12-3 or TRBV12-4 and J usage is TRBJ1-1, with D unclear. The CDR3 runs to 13 residues. The V end was cut by 6 bases, the J end by 7 bases, with 15 bases between. Written as DNA, the CDR3 is TGTGCCAGCAGCTCGGGGTGGGGTGGTGAAGCTTTCTTT. As protein: CASSSGWGGEAFF.

This clonotype has at least ten counts. The rearrangement links TRBV12-3 or TRBV12-4 to TRBJ2-5, with D hard to call. Trimming cost V 6 bases and J 5 bases, with 10 bases left between them. This CDR3 spans 12 amino acids. The CDR3 reads CASSESSETQYF. CDR3 sequence (DNA): TGTGCCAGCAGCGAATCGTCGGAGACCCAGTACTTC.

The genes are TRBV20-1 and TRBJ1-3; D is unclear. The CDR3 extends over 15 amino acids. Per germline, CDR1 DFQATT and CDR2 SNEGSKA (reference sequence). Between the trimmed V and J ends, which lost 0 bases and 0 bases, there was a span of 9 bases. CDR3 protein: CSARDPAFSGNTIYF. The CDR3 region has the DNA TGCAGTGCTAGAGATCCCGCCTTCTCTGGAAACACCATATATTTT.

The chain combines TRBV10-2 with TRBJ2-5; no reliable D call. The tail of the sequence fits TRBJ2-7 better, so the J call may be wrong. The CDR3 loop spans 14 amino acids. Germline V gives CDR1 WSHSY, CDR2 SAAADI. The CDR3 DNA reads as TGCGCCAGCAGTGAGCCGACCTTTTCCTACGAGCAGTACTTC. It codes for CASSEPTFSYEQYF.

The DNA of the CDR3 is TGCAGTGCTATGCCGGGACAGGGGGCGCGCAAACTGTTTTTT. Translated: CSAMPGQGARKLFF. V gene TRBV20-1 combines with J gene TRBJ1-4; 12 bases are shared with TRBD1. With 4 bases clipped from V and 11 bases from J, the junction kept 8 bases outside the gene matches. Looked up from germline, CDR1 is DFQATT and CDR2 is SNEGSKA (reference sequence). CDR3 length equals 14 residues.